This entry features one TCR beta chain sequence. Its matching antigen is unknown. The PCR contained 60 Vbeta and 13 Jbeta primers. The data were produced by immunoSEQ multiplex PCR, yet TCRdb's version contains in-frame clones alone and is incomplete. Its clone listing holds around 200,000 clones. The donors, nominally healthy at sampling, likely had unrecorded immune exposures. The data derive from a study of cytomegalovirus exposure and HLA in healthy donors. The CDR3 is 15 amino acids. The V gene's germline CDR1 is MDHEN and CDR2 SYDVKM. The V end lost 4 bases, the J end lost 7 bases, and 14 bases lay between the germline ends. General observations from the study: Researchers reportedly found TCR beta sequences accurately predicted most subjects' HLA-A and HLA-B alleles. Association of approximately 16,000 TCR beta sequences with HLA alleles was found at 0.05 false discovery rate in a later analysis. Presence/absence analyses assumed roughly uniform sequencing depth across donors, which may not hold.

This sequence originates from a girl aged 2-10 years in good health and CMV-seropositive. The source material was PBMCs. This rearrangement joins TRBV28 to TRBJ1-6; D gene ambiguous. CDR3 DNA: TGTGCCAGCAGTTCAGAGGCCTGGCGGAATTCACCCCTCCACTTT. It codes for CASSSEAWRNSPLHF.